This T cell receptor (beta chain) was profiled in a study of Ad26.COV2.S vaccination and SARS-CoV-2 variants. Study results and limitations: Recipients given vaccine exceeded placebo recipients in spike-specific TCR breadth.

The CDR3 sequence is 15 residues long. V shed 2 bases and J 4 bases; nucleotides not matched to a gene: 7. The V gene's germline CDR1 is SGDLS and CDR2 YYNGEE. Regarding this clone: Its antigen is not identified.

The repertoire was sequenced with immunoSEQ multiplex PCR; TCRdb's copy has only in-frame clones and lacks some. The sample has nearly 400,000 clones; 89% are singletons. Treatment meaning: 15 to 20 received Ad26.COV2.S at low or high dose, single or two shots; 5 received placebo; per-sample allocation not given. Sampling was performed 63 days after the first vaccine or placebo injection. This material consisted of peripheral blood, taken in a trial of Ad26.COV2.S vaccine versus placebo. This sequence originates from a person aged 18-65 years who received the Ad26.COV2.S COVID-19 vaccine or a placebo. The chain recombines TRBV9 with TRBJ2-3; 7 nucleotides match TRBD2. CDR3 in amino acids: CASSVGWEGSDTQYF. The CDR3 DNA follows: TGTGCCAGCAGCGTTGGTTGGGAGGGCTCAGATACGCAGTATTTT.